Included here is one T cell receptor (beta chain) sequence, with context. The data were produced by immunoSEQ multiplex PCR, yet TCRdb's version contains in-frame clones alone and is incomplete. Counted here are about 20,000 clones, 87% occurring once; the ten biggest clones make up 12%. This entry belongs to a study of T cells in localized non-small cell lung cancer. The length of the CDR3 is 15 residues. Looked up from germline, CDR1 is SGHTA and CDR2 is FQGTGA. V was cut by 5 bases and J by 0 bases, with 12 bases left in between. Here the sequenced sample was PBMCs, taken before any cancer treatment. The clonotype comes from a man aged 40 to 69 with stage II squamous cell lung carcinoma. J is TRBJ2-3 and V is TRBV7-3; no firm D call. CDR3 amino acids: CASSPLGGSTDTQYF. The CDR3 DNA sequence: TGTGCCAGCAGCCCCCTCGGCGGAAGCACAGATACGCAGTATTTT.